This T cell receptor beta chain was recovered during a study of blood T cell repertoires in COVID-19. The assay was immunoSEQ multiplex PCR, and TCRdb's table has in-frame clones only and misses some. The sample holds about 120,000 clones, just under 80% seen once. The sequencing sample was made of peripheral blood. The origin of this receptor is a man aged 55 to 69 with active or convalescent COVID-19.

CDR3 DNA: TGTGCCAGCAGCTGGGTGGGTAGCGGCAATGAGCAGTTCTTC. It encodes CASSWVGSGNEQFF. V is TRBV5-8 and J is TRBJ2-1; a weak D match, TRBD2 (6 bases). Germline V CDR1 and CDR2: SGHTS, YDEGEE. CDR3 size: 14 residues. Trimming took 3 bases from V and 6 from J, leaving 13 bases between them.